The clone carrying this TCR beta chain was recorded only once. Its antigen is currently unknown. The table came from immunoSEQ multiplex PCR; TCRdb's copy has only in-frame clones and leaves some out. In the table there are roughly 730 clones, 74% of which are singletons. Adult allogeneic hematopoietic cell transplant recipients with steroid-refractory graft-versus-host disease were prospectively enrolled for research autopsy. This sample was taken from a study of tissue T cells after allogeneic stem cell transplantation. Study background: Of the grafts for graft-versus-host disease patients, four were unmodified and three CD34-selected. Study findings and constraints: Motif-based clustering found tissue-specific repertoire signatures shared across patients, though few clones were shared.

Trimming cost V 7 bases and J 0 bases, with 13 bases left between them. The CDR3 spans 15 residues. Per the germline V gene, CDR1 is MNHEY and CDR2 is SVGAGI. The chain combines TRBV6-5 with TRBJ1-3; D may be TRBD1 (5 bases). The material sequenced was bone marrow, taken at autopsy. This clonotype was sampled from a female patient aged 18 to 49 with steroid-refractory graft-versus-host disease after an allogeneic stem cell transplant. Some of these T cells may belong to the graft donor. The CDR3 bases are TGTGCCAGCACCTGGGACCCGAGCTCTGGAAACACCATATATTTT. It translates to CASTWDPSSGNTIYF.